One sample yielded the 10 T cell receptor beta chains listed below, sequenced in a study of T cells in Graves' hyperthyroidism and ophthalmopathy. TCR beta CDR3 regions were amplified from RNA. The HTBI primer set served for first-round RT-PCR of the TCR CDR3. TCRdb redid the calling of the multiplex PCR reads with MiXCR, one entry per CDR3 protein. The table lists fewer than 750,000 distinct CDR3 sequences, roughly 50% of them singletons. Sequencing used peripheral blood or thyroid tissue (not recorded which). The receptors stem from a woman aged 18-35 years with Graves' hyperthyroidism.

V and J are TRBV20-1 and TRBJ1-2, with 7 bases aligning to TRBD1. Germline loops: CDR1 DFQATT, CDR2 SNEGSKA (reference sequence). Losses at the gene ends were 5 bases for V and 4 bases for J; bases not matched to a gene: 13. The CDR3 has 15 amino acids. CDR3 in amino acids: CSAGSRQGRGYGYTF. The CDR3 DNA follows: TGCAGTGCTGGATCGAGACAGGGCCGGGGCTATGGCTACACCTTC.

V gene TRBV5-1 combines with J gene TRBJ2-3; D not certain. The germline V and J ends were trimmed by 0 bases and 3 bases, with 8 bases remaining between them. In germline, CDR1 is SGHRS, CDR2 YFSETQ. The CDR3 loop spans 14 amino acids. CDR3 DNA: TGCGCCAGCAGCTTGGACACGCCGACAGATACGCAGTATTTT. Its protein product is CASSLDTPTDTQYF.

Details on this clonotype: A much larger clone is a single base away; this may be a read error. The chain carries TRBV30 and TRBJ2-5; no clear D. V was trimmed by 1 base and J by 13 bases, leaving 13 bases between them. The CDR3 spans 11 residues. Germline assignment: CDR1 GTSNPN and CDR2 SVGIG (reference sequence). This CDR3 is CAWSAVQPVYF. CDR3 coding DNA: TGTGCCTGGAGTGCAGTCCAGCCCGTGTACTTC.

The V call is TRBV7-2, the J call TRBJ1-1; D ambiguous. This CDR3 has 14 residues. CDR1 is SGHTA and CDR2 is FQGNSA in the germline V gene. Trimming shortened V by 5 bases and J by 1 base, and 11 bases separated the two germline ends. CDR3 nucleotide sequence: TGTGCCAGCAGCACTGGGTTTTGGAACACTGAAGCTTTCTTT. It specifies CASSTGFWNTEAFF.

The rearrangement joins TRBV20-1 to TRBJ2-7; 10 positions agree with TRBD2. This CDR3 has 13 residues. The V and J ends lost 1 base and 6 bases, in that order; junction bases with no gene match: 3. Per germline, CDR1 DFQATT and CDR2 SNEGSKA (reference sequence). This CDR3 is CSARGLAGVEQYF. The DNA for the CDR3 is TGCAGTGCTAGAGGTCTAGCGGGAGTCGAGCAGTACTTC.

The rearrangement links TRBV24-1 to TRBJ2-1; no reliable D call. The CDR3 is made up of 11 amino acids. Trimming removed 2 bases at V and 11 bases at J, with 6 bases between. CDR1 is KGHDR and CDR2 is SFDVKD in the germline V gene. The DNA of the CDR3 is TGTGCCACCAGTGATTGGGATCAGCAGTTCTTC. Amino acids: CATSDWDQQFF.

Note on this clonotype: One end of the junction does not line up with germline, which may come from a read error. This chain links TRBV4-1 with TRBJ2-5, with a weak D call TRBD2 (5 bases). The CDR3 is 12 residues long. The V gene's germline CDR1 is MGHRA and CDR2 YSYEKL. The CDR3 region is CASSSKGETQHF. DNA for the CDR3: TGCGCCAGCAGCTCCAAGGGAGAGACCCAGCACTTC.

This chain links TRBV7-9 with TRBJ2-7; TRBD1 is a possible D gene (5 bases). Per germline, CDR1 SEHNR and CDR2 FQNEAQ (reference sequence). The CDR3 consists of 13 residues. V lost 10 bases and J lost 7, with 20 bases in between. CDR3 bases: TGTGCCACGACAAGTGGGGCGCACAATGAGCAGTACTTC. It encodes CATTSGAHNEQYF. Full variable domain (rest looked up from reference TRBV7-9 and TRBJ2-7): DTGVSQNPRHKITKRGQNVTFRCDPISEHNRLYWYRQTLGQGPEFLTYFQNEAQLEKSRLLSDRFSAERPKGSFSTLEIQRTEQGDSAMYLCATTSGAHNEQYFGPGTRLTVT.

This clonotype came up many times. The CDR3 protein is CASSLNGLEGEKLFF. The CDR3 DNA is TGTGCCAGCAGCTTAAATGGACTGGAGGGTGAAAAACTGTTTTTT. V and J are TRBV7-2 and TRBJ1-4; the D is unclear. Trimming left V 2 bases short and J 7 bases short, with 14 bases between. Germline CDR1 and CDR2: SGHTA and FQGNSA. The CDR3 has 15 residues.

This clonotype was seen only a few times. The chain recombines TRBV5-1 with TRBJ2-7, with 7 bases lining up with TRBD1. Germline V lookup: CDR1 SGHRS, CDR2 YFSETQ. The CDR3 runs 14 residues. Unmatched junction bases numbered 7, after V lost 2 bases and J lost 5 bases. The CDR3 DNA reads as TGCGCCAGCAGCTTTACAGGGGTTCGGAACGAGCAGTACTTC. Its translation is CASSFTGVRNEQYF. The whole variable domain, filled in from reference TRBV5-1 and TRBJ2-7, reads KAGVTQTPRYLIKTRGQQVTLSCSPISGHRSVSWYQQTPGQGLQFLFEYFSETQRNKGNFPGRFSGRQFSNSRSEMNVSTLELGDSALYLCASSFTGVRNEQYFGPGTRLTVT.